The clone carrying this T cell receptor beta chain was observed many times. The data were obtained in a study of T cells in Graves' hyperthyroidism and ophthalmopathy. Study details: Peripheral blood draws took place at initial diagnosis, ahead of any treatment.

Germline values: CDR1 SEHNR, CDR2 FQNEAQ (reference sequence). The CDR3 totals 15 residues. V shed 4 bases, J shed 5 bases, and the junction held 5 bases outside the gene matches. TCR beta CDR3 region amplification was performed from RNA transcripts. RT-PCR in the first round (using the HTBI primer set) targeted the TCR CDR3. MiXCR, applied by TCRdb to the multiplex PCR reads, yields one record per CDR3 protein. The sample carries some 250,000 distinct CDR3 sequences, just over 14% recorded once. The chain joins TRBV7-9 to TRBJ2-3, with 11 positions matching TRBD2. The sequence came from a woman aged 40-49 years with Graves' hyperthyroidism that later progressed to Graves' ophthalmopathy. Sequenced: blood. The CDR3 here is CASSSTGLAGDTQYF. CDR3 in DNA: TGTGCCAGCAGCTCCACCGGACTAGCGGGAGATACGCAGTATTTT.